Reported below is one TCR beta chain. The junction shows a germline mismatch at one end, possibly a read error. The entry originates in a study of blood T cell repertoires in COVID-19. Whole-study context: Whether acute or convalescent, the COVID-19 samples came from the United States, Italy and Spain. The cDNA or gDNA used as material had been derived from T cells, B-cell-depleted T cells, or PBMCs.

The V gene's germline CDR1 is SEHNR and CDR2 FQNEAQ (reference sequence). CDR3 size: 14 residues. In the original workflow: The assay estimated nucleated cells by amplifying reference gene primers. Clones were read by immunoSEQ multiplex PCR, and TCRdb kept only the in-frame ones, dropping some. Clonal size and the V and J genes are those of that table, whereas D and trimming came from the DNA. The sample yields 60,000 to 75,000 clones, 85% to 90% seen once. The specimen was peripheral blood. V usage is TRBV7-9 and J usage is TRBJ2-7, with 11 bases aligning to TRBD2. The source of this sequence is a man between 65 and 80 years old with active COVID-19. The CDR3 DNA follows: TGTGCCAGCAGCGTAGCGGGGGGGGCCTACGAGCAGTACTTC. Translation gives CASSVAGGAYEQYF. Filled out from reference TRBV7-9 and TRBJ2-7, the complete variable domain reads DTGVSQNPRHKITKRGQNVTFRCDPISEHNRLYWYRQTLGQGPEFLTYFQNEAQLEKSRLLSDRFSAERPKGSFSTLEIQRTEQGDSAMYLCASSVAGGAYEQYFGPGTRLTVT.